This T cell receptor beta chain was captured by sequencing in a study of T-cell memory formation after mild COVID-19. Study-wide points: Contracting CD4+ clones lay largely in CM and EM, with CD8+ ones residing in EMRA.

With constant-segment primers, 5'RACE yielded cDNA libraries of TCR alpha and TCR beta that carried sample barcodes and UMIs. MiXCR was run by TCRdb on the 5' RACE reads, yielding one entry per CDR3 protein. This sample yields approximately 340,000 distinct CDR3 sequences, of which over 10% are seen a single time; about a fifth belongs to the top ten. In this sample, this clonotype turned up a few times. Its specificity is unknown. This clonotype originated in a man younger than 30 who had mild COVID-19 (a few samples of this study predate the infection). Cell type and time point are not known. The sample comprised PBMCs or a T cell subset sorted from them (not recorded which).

The CDR3 region is CASRISTGTDQPQHF. CDR3 DNA sequence: TGTGCCAGCAGAATATCTACAGGTACAGATCAGCCCCAGCATTTT. V usage is TRBV6-5 and J usage is TRBJ1-5; a possible D gene is TRBD1 (5 bases). This CDR3 contains 15 residues. V was cut by 6 bases and J by 5 bases, with 17 bases left in between. The V gene's germline CDR1 is MNHEY and CDR2 SVGAGI.